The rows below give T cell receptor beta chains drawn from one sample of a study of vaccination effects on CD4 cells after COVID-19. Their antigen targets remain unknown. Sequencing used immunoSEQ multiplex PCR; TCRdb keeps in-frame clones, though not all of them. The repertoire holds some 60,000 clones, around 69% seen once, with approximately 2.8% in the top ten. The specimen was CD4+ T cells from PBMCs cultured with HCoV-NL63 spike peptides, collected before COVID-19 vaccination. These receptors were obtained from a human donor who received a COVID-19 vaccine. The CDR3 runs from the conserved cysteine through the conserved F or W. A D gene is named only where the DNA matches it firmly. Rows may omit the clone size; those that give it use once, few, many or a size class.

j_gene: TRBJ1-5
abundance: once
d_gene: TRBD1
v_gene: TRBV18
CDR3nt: TGTGCCAGCTCACCCGAGACAGGGAGCAATCAGCCCCAGCATTTT
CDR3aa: CASSPETGSNQPQHF

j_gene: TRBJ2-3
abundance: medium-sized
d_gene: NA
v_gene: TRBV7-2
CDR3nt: TGTGCCAGCAGCGCATATCTCGCGACAGATACGCAGTATTTT
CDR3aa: CASSAYLATDTQYF

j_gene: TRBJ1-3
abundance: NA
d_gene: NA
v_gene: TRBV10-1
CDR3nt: TGCGCCAGCAGTGAGTCGACGGGTTCTGCTGGAAACACCATATATTTT
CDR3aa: CASSESTGSAGNTIYF

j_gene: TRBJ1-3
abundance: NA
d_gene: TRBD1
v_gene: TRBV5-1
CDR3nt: TGCGCCAGCAGCTTGGCCGGTGCAGGGGGAACTGGAAACACCATATATTTT
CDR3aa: CASSLAGAGGTGNTIYF

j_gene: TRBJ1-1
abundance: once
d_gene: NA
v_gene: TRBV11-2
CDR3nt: TGTGCCAGCTGGGGGGTGAACACTGAAGCTTTCTTT
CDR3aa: CASWGVNTEAFF

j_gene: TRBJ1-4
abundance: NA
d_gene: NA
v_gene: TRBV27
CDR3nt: TGTGCCAGCAGTAGCCGGGACATGGAGGAAAAACTGTTTTTT
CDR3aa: CASSSRDMEEKLFF

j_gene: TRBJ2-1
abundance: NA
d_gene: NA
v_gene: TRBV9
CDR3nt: TGTGCCAGCAGCGTAGGTCCTAGCGTAAGGGATCACAATGAGCAGTTCTTC
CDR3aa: CASSVGPSVRDHNEQFF

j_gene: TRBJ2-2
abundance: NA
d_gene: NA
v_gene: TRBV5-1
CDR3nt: TGCGCCAGCAGCTTGGGAAGGGCAAACACCGGGGAGCTGTTTTTT
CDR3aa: CASSLGRANTGELFF

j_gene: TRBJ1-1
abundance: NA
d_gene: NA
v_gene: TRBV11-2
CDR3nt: TGTGCCAGCCCCCCTTGCAATCGGGGGCTGAACACTGAAGCTTTCTTT
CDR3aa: CASPPCNRGLNTEAFF

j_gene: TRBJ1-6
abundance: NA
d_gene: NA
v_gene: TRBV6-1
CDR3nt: TGTGCCAGCAGTGATTCAAGGGGAAATTCACCCCTCCACTTT
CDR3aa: CASSDSRGNSPLHF

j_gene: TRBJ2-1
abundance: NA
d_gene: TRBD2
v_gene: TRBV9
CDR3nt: TGTGCCAGCCAGCGGGGGGTCTACAATGAGCAGTTCTTC
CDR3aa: CASQRGVYNEQFF

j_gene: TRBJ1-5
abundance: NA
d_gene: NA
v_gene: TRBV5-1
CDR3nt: TGCGCCAGCAGCTTGGTGGCAGGGATGATCCCCCATCAGCCCCAGCATTTT
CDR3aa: CASSLVAGMIPHQPQHF

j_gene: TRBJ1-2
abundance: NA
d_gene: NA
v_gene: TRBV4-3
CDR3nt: TGCGCCAGCAGCCAAGAATCGGGACTCCCCGGACGAGGCTACACCTTC
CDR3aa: CASSQESGLPGRGYTF

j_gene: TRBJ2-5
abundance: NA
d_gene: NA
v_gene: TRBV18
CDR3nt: TGTGCCAGCTCACTTGGGCCGATAGAGACCCAGTACTTC
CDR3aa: CASSLGPIETQYF

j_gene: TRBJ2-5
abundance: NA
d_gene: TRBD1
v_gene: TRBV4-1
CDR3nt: TGCGCCAGCAGCCAAGTATCAGGGGGCATTGGAGAGACCCAGTACTTC
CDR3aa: CASSQVSGGIGETQYF

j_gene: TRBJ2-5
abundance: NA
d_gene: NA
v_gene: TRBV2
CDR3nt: TGTGCCAGCAGGGGACTTAGGATTAGTACCCAGTACTTC
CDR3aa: CASRGLRISTQYF

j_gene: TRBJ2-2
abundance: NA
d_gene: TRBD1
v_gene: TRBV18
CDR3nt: TGTGCCAGCTCACCTCCGGGACAGGGGGCTGACAGCGGGGAGCTGTTTTTT
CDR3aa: CASSPPGQGADSGELFF

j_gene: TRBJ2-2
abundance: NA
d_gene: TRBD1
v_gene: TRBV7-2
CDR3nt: TGTGCCAGCAGCCCGGACAGGGCGAACACCGGGGAGCTGTTTTTT
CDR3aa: CASSPDRANTGELFF

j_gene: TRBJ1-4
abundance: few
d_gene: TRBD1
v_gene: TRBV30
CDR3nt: TGTGCTTCAACCCGGGACAGGGGAAATGAAAAACTGTTTTTT
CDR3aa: CASTRDRGNEKLFF

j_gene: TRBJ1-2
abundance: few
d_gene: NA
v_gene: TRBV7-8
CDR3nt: TGTGCCAGCAGCTTAGCAGCACACTATAATGGCTACACCTTC
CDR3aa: CASSLAAHYNGYTF

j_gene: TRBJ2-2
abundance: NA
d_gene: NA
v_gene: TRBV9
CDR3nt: TGTGCCAGCAGCATGACCACAGGGTCCGGGGAGCTGTTTTTT
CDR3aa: CASSMTTGSGELFF

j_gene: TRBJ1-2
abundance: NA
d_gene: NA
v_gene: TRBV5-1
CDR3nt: TGCGCCAGCAGCCCCTATGGGCAGGGACGCTATGGCTACACCTTC
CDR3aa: CASSPYGQGRYGYTF

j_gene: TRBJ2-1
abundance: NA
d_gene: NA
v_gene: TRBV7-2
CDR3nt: TGTGCCAGCAGCTTGGCCGGGGGTAATTCCTACAATGAGCAGTTCTTC
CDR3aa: CASSLAGGNSYNEQFF

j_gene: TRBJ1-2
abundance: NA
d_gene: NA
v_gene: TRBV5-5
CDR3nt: TGTGCCAGCAGCTTGAGGTTTACAGGAACCTATGGCTACACCTTC
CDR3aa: CASSLRFTGTYGYTF

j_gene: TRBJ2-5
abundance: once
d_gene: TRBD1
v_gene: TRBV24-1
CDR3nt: TGTGCCACCAGTGAAGCTGGACAGGGGCCACAAGAGACCCAGTACTTC
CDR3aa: CATSEAGQGPQETQYF

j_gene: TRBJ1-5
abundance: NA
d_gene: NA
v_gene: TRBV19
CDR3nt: TGTGCCAGTTATAAAAGGGGTGGCAATCAGCCCCAGCATTTT
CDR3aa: CASYKRGGNQPQHF

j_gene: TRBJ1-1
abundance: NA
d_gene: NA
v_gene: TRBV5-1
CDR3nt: TGCGCCAGCAGCCGGGAAATGAACACTGAAGCTTTCTTT
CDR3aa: CASSREMNTEAFF

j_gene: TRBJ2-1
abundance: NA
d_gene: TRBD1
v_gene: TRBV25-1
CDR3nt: TGTGCCAGCAGGGTCAGGGGGCCTGTCTTCGATGAGCAGTTCTTC
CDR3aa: CASRVRGPVFDEQFF